This T cell receptor (beta chain) was recovered during a study of blood T cell repertoires in COVID-19. The protocol was immunoSEQ multiplex PCR, while the TCRdb copy is restricted to in-frame clones and leaves out a portion. The table has more than 400,000 clones, about nine tenths seen once. Cohort allocation depended upon clinical history that participants reported. The clonotype comes from a woman younger than 30 who had recovered from COVID-19. The material sequenced was PBMCs or T cells enriched from blood (not recorded which).

CDR3 residues: CASRGGAKDRRAFGYTF. As DNA, the CDR3 is TGTGCCAGCAGGGGGGGGGCGAAAGACCGGAGAGCCTTTGGCTACACCTTC. The chain combines TRBV27 with TRBJ1-2; a possible D gene is TRBD1 (6 bases). Trimming cost V 6 bases and J 7 bases, with 27 bases left between them. The CDR3 extends over 17 amino acids. Germline assignment: CDR1 MNHEY and CDR2 SMNVEV (reference sequence).